The 12 T cell receptor beta chains in this list originate from one sample, sequenced in a study of Ad26.COV2.S vaccination and SARS-CoV-2 variants. Treatment indicated: over 15 received Ad26.COV2.S at low or high dose, single or two shots; several received placebo; per-sample allocation not given. Samples came from day 63 after the first vaccine or placebo injection. Repertoires were generated with immunoSEQ multiplex PCR, while TCRdb's copy carries only in-frame clones and drops some. The sample has over 400,000 clones; about 90% are singletons. Sequenced here: peripheral blood, sampled in a trial of Ad26.COV2.S vaccine versus placebo. These receptors originate from a person aged 18-60 years who received the Ad26.COV2.S COVID-19 vaccine or a placebo.

The chain employs TRBV5-1 and TRBJ2-3, with D uncertain. V lost 0 bases to trimming and J lost 5 bases, with 10 bases between them. CDR1 and CDR2 from the germline V gene are SGHRS and YFSETQ. The CDR3 runs 14 residues. CDR3 nucleotides: TGCGCCAGCAGCTTGGTCCATGGCAAAGATACGCAGTATTTT. Translating gives CASSLVHGKDTQYF.

The V gene is TRBV27, the J gene TRBJ2-7; 8 bases are shared with TRBD1. CDR1 is MNHEY, CDR2 SMNVEV, per germline (reference sequence). This CDR3 has 13 residues. V shed 6 bases, J shed 3 bases, and the junction held 4 bases outside the gene matches. CDR3 region: CASSIGTGYEQYF. The CDR3 nucleotides read TGTGCCAGCAGCATTGGGACAGGCTACGAGCAGTACTTC.

V usage is TRBV28 and J usage is TRBJ2-5; D gene ambiguous. This CDR3 has 13 residues. V lost 6 bases, J lost 7 bases, and 15 bases lay in between. In germline, CDR1 is MDHEN, CDR2 SYDVKM. The CDR3 bases are TGTGCCAGCAGATTCCCCGGTGTAGGGACCCAGTACTTC. Translated: CASRFPGVGTQYF.

The chain is built from TRBV5-6 and TRBJ2-5; weak D call: TRBD2 (6 bases). The CDR3 contains 16 residues. Trimming shortened V by 0 bases and J by 4 bases, and 16 bases separated the two germline ends. Germline values: CDR1 SGHDT, CDR2 YYEEEE. CDR3 residues: CASSLELASFLETQYF. CDR3 DNA sequence: TGTGCCAGCAGCTTGGAGCTAGCGAGTTTTCTAGAGACCCAGTACTTC.

V gene TRBV5-1 combines with J gene TRBJ1-1, with unresolved D. Germline V gene sequence: CDR1 SGHRS, CDR2 YFSETQ. The CDR3 runs 18 residues. V was pared by 0 bases and J by 0 bases, with 18 bases between. The DNA for the CDR3 is TGCGCCAGCAGCTTGGCCGGGAACCGCATCCTCATGAACACTGAAGCTTTCTTT. It specifies CASSLAGNRILMNTEAFF.

This rearrangement joins TRBV4-3 to TRBJ2-5; TRBD2 matches at 8 bases. Germline V lookup: CDR1 LGHNA, CDR2 YSLEER. J gave up 1 base and V 3 bases, and 4 bases lay outside the gene matches. This CDR3 is built from 15 residues. CDR3 DNA: TGCGCCAGCAGCCACGGGGGGGGCAGCCAAGAGACCCAGTACTTC. It specifies CASSHGGGSQETQYF.

V usage is TRBV19 and J usage is TRBJ2-2, with TRBD1 identical over 7 bases. This CDR3 is built from 15 residues. Germline CDR1 LNHDA, CDR2 SQIVND (reference sequence). V lost 3 bases and J lost 3; bases outside the gene matches: 4. DNA for the CDR3: TGTGCCAGTAGTATCCTGCAGGGGGACACCGGGGAGCTGTTTTTT. This encodes CASSILQGDTGELFF.

This clone appeared once. The V and J genes are TRBV18 and TRBJ1-1, with D possibly being TRBD1 (6 bases). Germline V lookup: CDR1 KGHSH, CDR2 LQKENI. V was trimmed by 4 bases and J by 0 bases, leaving 12 bases between them. The CDR3 consists of 15 residues. The CDR3 region is CASSQGGAMNTEAFF. In DNA, the CDR3 is TGTGCCAGCTCACAGGGGGGGGCCATGAACACTGAAGCTTTCTTT.

V is TRBV5-5 and J is TRBJ1-1; a possible D gene is TRBD1 (6 bases). There are 17 residues in the CDR3. V dropped 5 bases and J dropped 0 bases, with 20 bases sitting between them. From germline, CDR1 is SGHKS and CDR2 YYEKEE (reference sequence). The DNA of the CDR3 is TGTGCCAGCAGGGGAGGGGGATTTGGAAGGCTGAACACTGAAGCTTTCTTT. Amino acid sequence: CASRGGGFGRLNTEAFF.

The chain uses TRBV5-1 and TRBJ2-3; 9 nucleotides agree with TRBD2. The germline gives CDR1 SGHRS, CDR2 YFSETQ. The CDR3 spans 15 residues. V was clipped by 8 bases and J by 0 bases; unmatched bases: 7. The CDR3 is CASIASGGSTDTQYF. The CDR3 bases are TGCGCCAGTATTGCCAGCGGGGGGAGCACAGATACGCAGTATTTT. The whole variable domain, filled in from reference TRBV5-1 and TRBJ2-3, reads KAGVTQTPRYLIKTRGQQVTLSCSPISGHRSVSWYQQTPGQGLQFLFEYFSETQRNKGNFPGRFSGRQFSNSRSEMNVSTLELGDSALYLCASIASGGSTDTQYFGPGTRLTVL.

The gene calls are TRBV5-1 and TRBJ2-3; tentatively, D is TRBD2 (5 bases). CDR1 is SGHRS, CDR2 YFSETQ, per germline. V gave up 1 base and J gave up 5 bases, with 8 bases separating them. The CDR3 contains 13 residues. CDR3 in amino acids: CASSLSRGDTQYF. The CDR3 coding sequence is TGCGCCAGCAGCTTGTCACGGGGAGATACGCAGTATTTT.

This clone showed up just once. In DNA form, the CDR3 reads TGTGCCAGCAGTCCCACGACAGGGGGGATTTCACCCCTCCACTTT. It translates to CASSPTTGGISPLHF. V is TRBV28 and J is TRBJ1-6; 9 positions agree with TRBD1. The CDR3 has 15 amino acids. Per the germline V gene, CDR1 is MDHEN and CDR2 is SYDVKM. With 5 bases clipped from V and 9 bases from J, the junction kept 8 bases outside the gene matches.